The 5 T cell receptor beta chains below were found in one sample sequenced in a study of cytomegalovirus exposure and HLA in healthy donors. Both 60 Vbeta primers and 13 Jbeta primers went into the PCR. Method: immunoSEQ multiplex PCR; TCRdb's copy keeps in-frame clones and lacks some. The profile shows about 60,000 clones, roughly 86% of them singletons. Sequenced: PBMCs. The receptor source for this set is a man between 18 and 35 years old in good health and CMV-seronegative.

The chain has TRBV7-2 and TRBJ2-1; 7 bases map to TRBD2. CDR1 and CDR2 (germline): SGHTA, FQGNSA. The CDR3 is 15 amino acids. The ends lost 5 bases at V and 7 bases at J; junction bases unmatched: 11. Here the CDR3 reads CASSRGGAPVNEQFF. CDR3 nucleotide sequence: TGTGCCAGCAGCCGCGGGGGAGCCCCTGTAAATGAGCAGTTCTTC.

The chain carries TRBV11-2 and TRBJ2-1; 8 bases fit TRBD2. Per the germline V gene, CDR1 is SGHAT and CDR2 is FQNNGV. V dropped 5 bases and J dropped 2; count of bases not matched to a gene: 5. The CDR3 has 15 residues. The CDR3 nucleotides are TGTGCCAGCAGCGCCCGCGGGGGGCCCTACAATGAGCAGTTCTTC. Amino acids: CASSARGGPYNEQFF.

The genes are TRBV4-1 and TRBJ2-1; 8 nucleotides align to TRBD2. Unmatched junction bases numbered 8, after V lost 2 bases and J lost 5 bases. The germline CDR1 and CDR2 sequences are MGHRA and YSYEKL. The CDR3 has 16 amino acids. The CDR3 DNA reads as TGCGCCAGCAGCCAAACGGGGGGGCGCCTCAACAATGAGCAGTTCTTC. Amino acids: CASSQTGGRLNNEQFF.

The chain links TRBV14 to TRBJ1-4; 9 bases map to TRBD1. The V segment lost 4 bases and the J segment 8 bases; nucleotides outside the gene matches: 8. This CDR3 is 15 amino acids long. CDR1 SGHDN and CDR2 FVKESK come from the germline V gene. The CDR3 DNA reads TGTGCCAGCAGCCGGGGGGGACAGGGCCTCGAAAAACTGTTTTTT. Translated: CASSRGGQGLEKLFF.

The gene calls are TRBV5-1 and TRBJ2-2; D ambiguous. The V and J ends lost 0 bases and 5 bases respectively, with 11 bases between them. The CDR3 totals 15 residues. Per the germline V gene, CDR1 is SGHRS and CDR2 is YFSETQ. The CDR3 protein is CASSLGVGETGELFF. In nucleotides, the CDR3 is TGCGCCAGCAGCTTGGGAGTGGGCGAGACCGGGGAGCTGTTTTTT.